This T cell receptor beta chain was captured by sequencing in a study of regulatory and conventional T cells in RAG deficiency. V lost 4 bases to trimming and J lost 9 bases, with 13 bases between them. The CDR3 has 12 amino acids. Per germline, CDR1 LNHDA and CDR2 SQIVND (reference sequence). Conventional CD4+ T cells were sorted from blood as CD25-low CD127-high cells. Overall study results and limits: Treg unique TCR beta sequences were 80 to 100-fold fewer in Omenn syndrome and CID/AS patients than controls.

The protocol was immunoSEQ multiplex PCR, while the TCRdb copy is restricted to in-frame clones and leaves out a portion. Found here are thousands of clones, approximately 80% of them singletons; the top ten hold 4.8%. With respect to this clone: Its antigen is unknown.

The receptor was derived from a human donor with RAG deficiency presenting as severe combined immunodeficiency. This chain uses TRBV19 with TRBJ2-7; D is possibly TRBD1 (5 bases). Specimen: CD4+ effector T cells sorted from blood. CDR3 bases: TGTGCCAGTAGTAATCAGGGTTCGGTGCAGTACTTC. Protein: CASSNQGSVQYF.